This T cell receptor (beta chain) comes out of a study of T-cell reconstitution after alpha-beta-depleted transplantation in children. The CDR3 is 13 residues long. The germline V gene encodes CDR1 MNHNY and CDR2 SVGAGI (reference sequence). Trimming pared 5 bases from V and 9 bases from J, leaving 13 bases between. Unique molecular identifiers featured in how the TCRbeta library was prepared. Via MiXCR, TCRdb re-called the PCR reads, giving one row per CDR3 protein. Of about a million distinct CDR3 sequences in the sample, less than 30% were seen once. This clonotype has more than one count but fewer than ten.

The sample in question was PBMCs, mostly from graft donor cells, obtained 360 days after TCRalphabeta/CD19-depleted stem cell transplant. The TCR comes from a boy under three years old who had a stem cell transplant for SCID, so the T cells may come from the graft donor. The chain combines TRBV6-6 with TRBJ2-2, with D perhaps matching TRBD1 (6 bases). CDR3 sequence: CASSPSQGWELFF. CDR3 bases: TGTGCCAGCAGTCCATCACAGGGATGGGAGCTGTTTTTT.